A selection of T cell receptor beta chains follows, all from one sample in a study of T-cell memory formation after mild COVID-19. TCRdb called the 5' RACE reads again in MiXCR, with one record for every CDR3 protein. Of approximately 500,000 distinct CDR3 sequences listed, approximately 23% are singletons. The sequenced sample was PBMCs or a T cell subset sorted from them (not recorded which). These receptors all stem from an adult woman who had mild COVID-19 (a few samples of this study predate the infection). Cell type and time point are not known. CDR3s include the opening cysteine and the closing phenylalanine or tryptophan. A D gene is named only where the DNA matches it firmly. Only part of the rows carry a size: once, few, many, or a class if the clone is expanded.

cdr3_nt: TGCAGCCATGGGACATTCGCTGAAGCTTTCTTT; cdr3_aa: CSHGTFAEAFF; j_call: TRBJ1-1; clone_size: NA; v_call: TRBV29-1; d_call: NA
cdr3_nt: TGCGCCAGCAGCTGGGGCCTAGCGGGAGGGACCTACGAGCAGTACTTC; cdr3_aa: CASSWGLAGGTYEQYF; j_call: TRBJ2-7; clone_size: few; v_call: TRBV5-1; d_call: TRBD2
cdr3_nt: TGTGCCAGCAGTGAAGCTGCCGGACAGAACTATGGCTACACCTTC; cdr3_aa: CASSEAAGQNYGYTF; j_call: TRBJ1-2; clone_size: NA; v_call: TRBV6-1; d_call: NA
cdr3_nt: TGCGCCAGCAGCTTTGGGCTCCCCATTGGGGGGAGCACCGGGGAGCTGTTTTTT; cdr3_aa: CASSFGLPIGGSTGELFF; j_call: TRBJ2-2; clone_size: NA; v_call: TRBV5-1; d_call: NA
cdr3_nt: TGTGCCAGCAGTTTGGTTGTCGGGGGGCCCAACGAGCAGTACTTC; cdr3_aa: CASSLVVGGPNEQYF; j_call: TRBJ2-7; clone_size: NA; v_call: TRBV27; d_call: NA
cdr3_nt: TGCGCCAGCAGCCCGAAAGACAGGGATCTGAATATCTACAATGAGCAGTTCTTC; cdr3_aa: CASSPKDRDLNIYNEQFF; j_call: TRBJ2-1; clone_size: NA; v_call: TRBV5-1; d_call: TRBD1
cdr3_nt: TGTGCCAGCAGCGACGGAGTACAAACCGGGGAGCTGTTTTTT; cdr3_aa: CASSDGVQTGELFF; j_call: TRBJ2-2; clone_size: NA; v_call: TRBV28; d_call: NA
cdr3_nt: TGTGCCAGCAGCGACGGGGGACAGGAACAAGAGACCCAGTACTTC; cdr3_aa: CASSDGGQEQETQYF; j_call: TRBJ2-5; clone_size: NA; v_call: TRBV6-2/TRBV6-3; d_call: TRBD1
cdr3_nt: TGTGCCAGCAGCCAAGCGATTGGCGTCACCGGGGAGCTGTTTTTT; cdr3_aa: CASSQAIGVTGELFF; j_call: TRBJ2-2; clone_size: few; v_call: TRBV4-2; d_call: NA
cdr3_nt: TGTGCCAGCACCGACACAGTTCCGAACACTGAAGCTTTCTTT; cdr3_aa: CASTDTVPNTEAFF; j_call: TRBJ1-1; clone_size: NA; v_call: TRBV6-6; d_call: NA
cdr3_nt: TGTGCCACCAGTGATTTGGGGGCAGGGGAGACCGGGGAGCTGTTTTTT; cdr3_aa: CATSDLGAGETGELFF; j_call: TRBJ2-2; clone_size: once; v_call: TRBV24-1; d_call: NA
cdr3_nt: TGCGCCAGCAGCCAAGCCAGGGCGGGACTCACAGATACGCAGTATTTT; cdr3_aa: CASSQARAGLTDTQYF; j_call: TRBJ2-3; clone_size: NA; v_call: TRBV4-3; d_call: NA
cdr3_nt: TGTGCCAGCAGCCAGACAGCCCGTAACTATGGCTACACCTTC; cdr3_aa: CASSQTARNYGYTF; j_call: TRBJ1-2; clone_size: few; v_call: TRBV27; d_call: NA
cdr3_nt: TGTGCCAGCACAGTCGGCCTCACCCAAGATACGCAGTATTTT; cdr3_aa: CASTVGLTQDTQYF; j_call: TRBJ2-3; clone_size: few; v_call: TRBV2; d_call: NA
cdr3_nt: TGCGCCAGCAGCCAAGATTGGGACAGCACCAACACTGAAGCTTTCTTT; cdr3_aa: CASSQDWDSTNTEAFF; j_call: TRBJ1-1; clone_size: NA; v_call: TRBV4-3; d_call: TRBD1
cdr3_nt: TGTGCCAGCAGCTTGGGGGGACAGGGGCTTGGGACCCAGTACTTC; cdr3_aa: CASSLGGQGLGTQYF; j_call: TRBJ2-5; clone_size: NA; v_call: TRBV5-4; d_call: TRBD1
cdr3_nt: TGTGCCAGCAGGCCCCTAGCAAGGACAGATACGCAGTATTTT; cdr3_aa: CASRPLARTDTQYF; j_call: TRBJ2-3; clone_size: few; v_call: TRBV2; d_call: NA
cdr3_nt: TGTGCCAGCAGCTTAAAATTATCCGGGGAGCTGTTTTTT; cdr3_aa: CASSLKLSGELFF; j_call: TRBJ2-2; clone_size: NA; v_call: TRBV7-8; d_call: NA
cdr3_nt: TGCAGTCCCAGCGTACAGGGGGCGGCTCTGGGCGAGCAGTACTTC; cdr3_aa: CSPSVQGAALGEQYF; j_call: TRBJ2-7; clone_size: NA; v_call: TRBV20-1; d_call: TRBD1